This entry features one T cell receptor beta chain sequence. No antigen is known for it. This sample was taken from a study of cytomegalovirus exposure and HLA in healthy donors. Study findings and constraints: Immune exposure was documented only through CMV serostatus. Overall, approximately 180 TCR beta chains were annotated as cytomegalovirus-associated. Some public TCRs appeared in many individuals, while most sequences were rare. Reportedly, diagnosis of cytomegalovirus status by the classifier showed high specificity and sensitivity.

Germline lookup yields CDR1 MNHEY and CDR2 SMNVEV (reference sequence). V lost 2 bases and J 1 base, leaving 10 bases between the germline ends. The CDR3 loop spans 15 amino acids. The PCR contained 60 Vbeta and 13 Jbeta primers. Using immunoSEQ multiplex PCR, the repertoire was profiled, and TCRdb retains in-frame clones only, with some absent. This sample has about 130,000 clones, with 70% to 85% found just once. V is TRBV27 and J is TRBJ2-3; D perhaps matches TRBD2 (6 bases). The TCR comes from a male donor in good health and CMV-seropositive. The sequenced sample consisted of PBMCs. The CDR3 here is CASSLKGGGTDTQYF. In DNA form, the CDR3 reads TGTGCCAGCAGTTTAAAAGGCGGGGGCACAGATACGCAGTATTTT.